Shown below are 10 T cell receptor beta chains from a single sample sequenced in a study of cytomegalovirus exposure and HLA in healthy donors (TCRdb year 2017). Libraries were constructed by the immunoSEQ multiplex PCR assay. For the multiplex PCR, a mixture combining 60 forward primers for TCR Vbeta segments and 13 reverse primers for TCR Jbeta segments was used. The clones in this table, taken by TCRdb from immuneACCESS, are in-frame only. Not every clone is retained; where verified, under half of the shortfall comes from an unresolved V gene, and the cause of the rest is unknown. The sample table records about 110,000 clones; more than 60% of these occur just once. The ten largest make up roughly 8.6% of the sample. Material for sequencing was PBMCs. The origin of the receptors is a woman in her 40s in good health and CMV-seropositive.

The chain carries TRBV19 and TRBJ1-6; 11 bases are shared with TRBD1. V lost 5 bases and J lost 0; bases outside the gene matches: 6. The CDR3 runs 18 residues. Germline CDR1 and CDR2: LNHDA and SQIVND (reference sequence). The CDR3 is CASSFGTGGSSYNSPLHF. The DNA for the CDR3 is TGTGCCAGTAGTTTCGGGACAGGGGGAAGCTCCTATAATTCACCCCTCCACTTT.

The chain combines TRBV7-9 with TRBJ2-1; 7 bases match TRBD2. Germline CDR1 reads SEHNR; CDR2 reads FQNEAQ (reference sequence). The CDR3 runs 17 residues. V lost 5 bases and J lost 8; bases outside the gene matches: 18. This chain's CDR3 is CASSPKPVGTNGDEQFF. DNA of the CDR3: TGTGCCAGCAGCCCCAAGCCTGTCGGGACTAATGGTGATGAGCAGTTCTTC.

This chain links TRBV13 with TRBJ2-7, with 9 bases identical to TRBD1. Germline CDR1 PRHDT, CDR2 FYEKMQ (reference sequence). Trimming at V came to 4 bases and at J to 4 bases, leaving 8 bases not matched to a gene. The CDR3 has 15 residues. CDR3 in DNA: TGTGCCAGCAGCTCAGGACAGGGGCGTGGATACGAGCAGTACTTC. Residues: CASSSGQGRGYEQYF.

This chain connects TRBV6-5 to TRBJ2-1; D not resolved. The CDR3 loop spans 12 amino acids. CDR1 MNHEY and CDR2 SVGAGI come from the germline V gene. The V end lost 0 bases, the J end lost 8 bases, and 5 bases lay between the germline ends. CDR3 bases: TGTGCCAGCAGTTACTCGTCCGATGAGCAGTTCTTC. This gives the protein CASSYSSDEQFF.

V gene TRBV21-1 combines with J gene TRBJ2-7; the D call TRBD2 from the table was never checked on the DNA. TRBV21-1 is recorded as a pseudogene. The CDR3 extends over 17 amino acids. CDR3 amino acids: CASSTFGGAGGSYEQYF. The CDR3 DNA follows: TGTGCCAGCAGCACCTTTGGGGGTGCGGGAGGTTCCTACGAGCAGTACTTC.

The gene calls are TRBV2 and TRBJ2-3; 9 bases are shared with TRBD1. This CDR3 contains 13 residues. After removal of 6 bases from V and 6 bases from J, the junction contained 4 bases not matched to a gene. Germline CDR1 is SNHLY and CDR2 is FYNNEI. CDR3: CASRAGQGDTQYF. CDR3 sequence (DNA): TGTGCCAGCAGGGCCGGACAGGGGGATACGCAGTATTTT.

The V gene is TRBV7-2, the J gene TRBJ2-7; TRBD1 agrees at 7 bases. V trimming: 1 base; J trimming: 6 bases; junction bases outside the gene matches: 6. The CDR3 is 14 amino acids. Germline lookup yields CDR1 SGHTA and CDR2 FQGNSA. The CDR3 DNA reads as TGTGCCAGCAGCTTAGGACAGGGCCCTCGCGAGCAGTACTTC. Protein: CASSLGQGPREQYF.

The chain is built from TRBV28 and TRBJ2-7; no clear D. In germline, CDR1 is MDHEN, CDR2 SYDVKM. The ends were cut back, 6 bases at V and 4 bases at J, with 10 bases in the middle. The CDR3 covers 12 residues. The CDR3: CASRADNYEQYF. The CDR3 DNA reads TGTGCCAGCAGGGCAGACAATTACGAGCAGTACTTC.

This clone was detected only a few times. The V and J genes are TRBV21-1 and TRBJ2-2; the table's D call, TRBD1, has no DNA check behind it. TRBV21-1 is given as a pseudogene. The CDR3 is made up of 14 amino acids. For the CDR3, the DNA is TGTGCCAGCAGCACCGCACAGGATTCCGGGGAGCTGTTTTTT. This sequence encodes CASSTAQDSGELFF.

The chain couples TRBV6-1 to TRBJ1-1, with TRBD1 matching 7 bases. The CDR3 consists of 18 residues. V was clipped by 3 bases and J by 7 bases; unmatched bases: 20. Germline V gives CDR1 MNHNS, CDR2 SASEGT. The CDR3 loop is CASSERGGPWDSHREAFF. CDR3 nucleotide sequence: TGTGCCAGCAGTGAGCGAGGAGGGCCCTGGGACAGTCACCGTGAAGCTTTCTTT.